The entry below gives a single T cell receptor beta chain sequence along with its context. The sample originates from a study of technical replicates of blood from several donors. J gave up 0 bases and V 7 bases, and 5 bases lay outside the gene matches. The CDR3 sequence is 15 residues long. Germline V gene sequence: CDR1 LNHDA, CDR2 SQIVND (reference sequence). Clones were read by immunoSEQ multiplex PCR, and TCRdb kept only the in-frame ones, dropping some. The data show around 13,000 clones, with around 81% seen just once and 11% held by the top ten. The chain joins TRBV19 to TRBJ2-3, with 9 nucleotides matching TRBD1. Sequenced input: PBMCs. The TCR originated in a human donor in good health. CDR3 in DNA: TGTGCCAGTACCCCTGGACAGGGGAGCACAGATACGCAGTATTTT. This translates into CASTPGQGSTDTQYF.